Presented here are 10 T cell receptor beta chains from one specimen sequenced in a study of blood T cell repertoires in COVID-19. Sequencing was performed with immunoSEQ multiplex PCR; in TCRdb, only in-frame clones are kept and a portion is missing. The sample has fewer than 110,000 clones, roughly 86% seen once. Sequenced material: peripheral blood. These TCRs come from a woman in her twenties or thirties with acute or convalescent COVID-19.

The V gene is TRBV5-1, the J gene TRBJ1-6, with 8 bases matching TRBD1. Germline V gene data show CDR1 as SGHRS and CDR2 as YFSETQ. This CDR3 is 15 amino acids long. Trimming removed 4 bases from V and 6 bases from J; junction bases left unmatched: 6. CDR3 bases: TGCGCCAGCAGCAATCAGGGGGCGGGTAATTCACCCCTCCACTTT. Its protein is CASSNQGAGNSPLHF.

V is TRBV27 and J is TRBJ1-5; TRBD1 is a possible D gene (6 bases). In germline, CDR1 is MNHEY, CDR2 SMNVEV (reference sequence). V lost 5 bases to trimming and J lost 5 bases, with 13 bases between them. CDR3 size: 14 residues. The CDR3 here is CASSVRQEDQPQHF. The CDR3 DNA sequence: TGTGCCAGCAGTGTGCGACAGGAGGATCAGCCCCAGCATTTT.

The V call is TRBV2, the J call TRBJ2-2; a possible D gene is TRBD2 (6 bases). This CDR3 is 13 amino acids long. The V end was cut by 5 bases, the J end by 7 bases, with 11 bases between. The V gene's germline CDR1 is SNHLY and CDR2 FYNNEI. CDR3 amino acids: CASSWGGNGELFF. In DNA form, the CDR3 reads TGTGCCAGCAGTTGGGGAGGAAACGGGGAGCTGTTTTTT.

The CDR3 spells CASSLVGGGTEAFF. The CDR3 DNA follows: TGTGCCAGCAGCTTAGTGGGCGGGGGTACTGAAGCTTTCTTT. The chain recombines TRBV11-1 with TRBJ1-1; TRBD1 might be the D (5 bases). The V end was cut by 1 base, the J end by 5 bases, with 11 bases between. This CDR3 has 14 residues. The V gene's germline CDR1 is SGHAT and CDR2 FQDESV (reference sequence).

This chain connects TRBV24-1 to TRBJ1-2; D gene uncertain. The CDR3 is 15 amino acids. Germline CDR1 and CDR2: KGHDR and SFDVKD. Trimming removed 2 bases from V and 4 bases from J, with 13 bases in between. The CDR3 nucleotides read TGTGCCACCAGTGATTCTGTGAGGGATCCCTATGGCTACACCTTC. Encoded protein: CATSDSVRDPYGYTF.

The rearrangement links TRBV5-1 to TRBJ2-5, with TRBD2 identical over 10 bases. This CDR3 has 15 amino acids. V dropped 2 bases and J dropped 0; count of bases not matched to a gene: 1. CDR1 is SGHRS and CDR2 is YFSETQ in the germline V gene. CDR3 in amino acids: CASSLLAGYQETQYF. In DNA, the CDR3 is TGCGCCAGCAGCTTACTAGCGGGGTACCAAGAGACCCAGTACTTC.

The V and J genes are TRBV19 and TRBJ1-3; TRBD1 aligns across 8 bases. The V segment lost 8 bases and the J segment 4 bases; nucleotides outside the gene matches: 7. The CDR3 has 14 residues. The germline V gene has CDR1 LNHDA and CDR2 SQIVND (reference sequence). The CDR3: CASDRGSTGNTIYF. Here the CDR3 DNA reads TGTGCCAGTGACAGGGGTTCGACGGGAAACACCATATATTTT.

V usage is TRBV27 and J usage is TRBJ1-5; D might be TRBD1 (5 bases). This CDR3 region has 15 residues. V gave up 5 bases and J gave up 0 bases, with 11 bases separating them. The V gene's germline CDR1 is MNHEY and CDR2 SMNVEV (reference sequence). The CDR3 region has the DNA TGTGCCAGCAGTGGATACGGACATAGCAATCAGCCCCAGCATTTT. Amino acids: CASSGYGHSNQPQHF.

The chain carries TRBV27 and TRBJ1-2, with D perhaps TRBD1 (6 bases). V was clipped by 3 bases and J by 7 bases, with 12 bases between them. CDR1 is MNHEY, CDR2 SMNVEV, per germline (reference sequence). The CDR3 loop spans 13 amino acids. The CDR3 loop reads CASSFSTGPGYTF. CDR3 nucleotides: TGTGCCAGCAGTTTTTCGACAGGTCCTGGCTACACCTTC.

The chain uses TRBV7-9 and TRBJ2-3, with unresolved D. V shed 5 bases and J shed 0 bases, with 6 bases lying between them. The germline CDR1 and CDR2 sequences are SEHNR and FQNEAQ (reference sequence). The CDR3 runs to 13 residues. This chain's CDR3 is CASSQLSTDTQYF. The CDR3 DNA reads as TGTGCCAGCAGCCAATTGAGCACAGATACGCAGTATTTT.